Listed here are 26 T cell receptor beta chains from one sample, sequenced in a study of identical twins. TCRdb recomputed calls from the 5' RACE reads with MiXCR, one row per CDR3 protein. The sample carries roughly 720,000 distinct CDR3 sequences, 15% to 20% recorded once. These records were also assigned to another study, of T cells expressing NK-cell markers.

The specimen was PBMCs. The receptors stem from a woman under 30 in good health.

This chain joins TRBV12-3 or TRBV12-4 and TRBJ2-1; 8 bases align to TRBD2. The CDR3 covers 14 residues. Trimming cost V 6 bases and J 12 bases; bases outside gene matches: 13. The CDR3 region has the DNA TGTGCCAGCAGAACCGGGACTAGTCTTAGACGGCAGTTCTTC. Encoded protein: CASRTGTSLRRQFF.

The V gene is TRBV27, the J gene TRBJ2-5, with D maybe TRBD2 (5 bases). Germline V gives CDR1 MNHEY, CDR2 SMNVEV (reference sequence). The V gene lost 2 bases and the J gene lost 2 bases, with 24 bases spanning the gap. The CDR3 consists of 19 residues. This CDR3 is CASSLGFRGVSGSQETQYF. The CDR3 DNA sequence: TGTGCCAGCAGTTTAGGTTTTAGAGGTGTATCGGGGTCACAAGAGACCCAGTACTTC.

This clonotype turned up a few times. V gene TRBV3-1 combines with J gene TRBJ2-7, with 8 bases lining up with TRBD1. Germline V lookup: CDR1 LGHDT, CDR2 YNNKEL (reference sequence). This CDR3 contains 11 residues. V dropped 9 bases and J dropped 5; count of bases not matched to a gene: 3. The CDR3 protein is CARTGANEQYF. The DNA of the CDR3 is TGTGCCAGGACAGGGGCCAACGAGCAGTACTTC.

This clonotype was seen a handful of times. The chain employs TRBV6-1 and TRBJ2-7, with 7 bases lining up with TRBD1. Trimming removed 6 bases from V and 2 bases from J; junction bases left unmatched: 4. The CDR3 spans 13 residues. CDR1 MNHNS and CDR2 SASEGT come from the germline V gene. Written as DNA, the CDR3 is TGTGCCAGCAGACGCGGACAGGCCTACGAGCAGTACTTC. Protein sequence: CASRRGQAYEQYF.

V and J are TRBV20-1 and TRBJ1-1; D is possibly TRBD1 (5 bases). The CDR3 runs to 13 residues. The germline V gene has CDR1 DFQATT and CDR2 SNEGSKA (reference sequence). V was shortened by 6 bases and J by 4 bases, with 15 bases between the two germline ends. CDR3 loop: CSADGPRGTEAFF. As DNA, the CDR3 is TGCAGTGCCGACGGCCCGAGGGGCACTGAAGCTTTCTTT.

This chain joins TRBV20-1 and TRBJ2-1; TRBD2 matches at 16 bases. The trim removed 1 base at V and 9 bases at J, leaving 6 bases unmatched. Germline values: CDR1 DFQATT, CDR2 SNEGSKA (reference sequence). The CDR3 is 16 amino acids. The CDR3 spells CSARVGTSGRASEQFF. The CDR3 DNA is TGCAGTGCTAGAGTCGGGACTAGCGGGAGGGCCAGTGAGCAGTTCTTC.

This clonotype was seen many times. The chain has TRBV6-6 and TRBJ1-3, with D unresolved. The V gene lost 6 bases and the J gene lost 2 bases, with 5 bases spanning the gap. The CDR3 is 12 residues long. The germline V gene has CDR1 MNHNY and CDR2 SVGAGI (reference sequence). CDR3 in DNA: TGTGCCAGCAGCCACACTGGAAACACCATATATTTT. Translated, it gives CASSHTGNTIYF.

This clonotype was detected once. The CDR3 DNA follows: TGCAGTGCCCCTGTTGTTGCCGGGACTGAAGCTTTCTTT. It yields the protein CSAPVVAGTEAFF. The V gene is TRBV20-1, the J gene TRBJ1-1; D unclear. The ends were cut back, 6 bases at V and 5 bases at J, with 16 bases in the middle. The length of the CDR3 is 13 residues. The germline gives CDR1 DFQATT, CDR2 SNEGSKA (reference sequence).

CDR3 protein: CSASRGAREQFF. CDR3 nucleotide sequence: TGCAGTGCTAGTAGGGGGGCAAGGGAGCAGTTCTTC. The rearrangement links TRBV20-1 to TRBJ2-1; either TRBD1 or TRBD2 may supply D (6 bases each). Trimming took off 3 bases at V and 10 bases at J, with 13 bases between the two ends. There are 12 residues in the CDR3. Germline V lookup: CDR1 DFQATT, CDR2 SNEGSKA (reference sequence).

This chain joins TRBV2 and TRBJ2-6, with TRBD1 matching over 8 bases. CDR1 is SNHLY, CDR2 FYNNEI, per germline. The CDR3 sequence is 16 residues long. V lost 6 bases, J lost 3 bases, and 7 bases stayed unmatched. DNA for the CDR3: TGTGCCAGCAGACCCGGGACAGGAATTGGGGCCAACGTCCTGACTTTC. This translates into CASRPGTGIGANVLTF.

The rearrangement links TRBV5-8 to TRBJ2-7; TRBD1 matches 9 bases. The germline CDR1 and CDR2 sequences are SGHTS and YDEGEE. This CDR3 is 15 amino acids long. The V segment lost 4 bases and the J segment 6 bases; nucleotides outside the gene matches: 11. CDR3 sequence: CASSPYIGQGREQYF. In DNA, the CDR3 is TGTGCCAGCAGCCCATATATCGGACAGGGGCGCGAGCAGTACTTC.

This clonotype showed up just a few times. The rearrangement uses TRBV30 and TRBJ2-3, with no clear D. V was trimmed by 4 bases and J by 3 bases, leaving 14 bases between them. The germline CDR1 and CDR2 sequences are GTSNPN and SVGIG (reference sequence). The length of the CDR3 is 14 residues. This CDR3 is CAWTQTATTDTQYF. The CDR3 DNA sequence: TGTGCCTGGACCCAGACGGCGACTACAGATACGCAGTATTTT.

There are a few counts of this clonotype. The chain has TRBV7-2 and TRBJ2-3, with 9 nucleotides matching TRBD2. With V trimmed by 3 bases and J by 0 bases, 4 bases remained unmatched. The CDR3 sequence is 16 residues long. From germline, CDR1 is SGHTA and CDR2 FQGNSA. The CDR3 bases are TGTGCCAGCAGCTTCATGGCGGGAGGGAGCACAGATACGCAGTATTTT. Residues: CASSFMAGGSTDTQYF.

CDR3 in amino acids: CASSFESVGASQYF. Here the CDR3 DNA reads TGCGCCAGCAGCTTCGAATCGGTCGGAGCTAGTCAGTACTTC. The genes are TRBV5-1 and TRBJ2-4; D not certain. Germline CDR1 and CDR2: SGHRS and YFSETQ. The CDR3 is made up of 14 amino acids. V was pared by 2 bases and J by 12 bases, with 18 bases between. Drawing the rest from reference TRBV5-1 and TRBJ2-4, the complete variable domain is KAGVTQTPRYLIKTRGQQVTLSCSPISGHRSVSWYQQTPGQGLQFLFEYFSETQRNKGNFPGRFSGRQFSNSRSEMNVSTLELGDSALYLCASSFESVGASQYFGAGTRLSVL.

This clonotype has only a few counts. The chain links TRBV6-5 to TRBJ2-7; D is unclear. This CDR3 region has 15 residues. CDR1 and CDR2 (germline): MNHEY, SVGAGI. V lost 0 bases to trimming and J lost 0 bases, with 9 bases between them. This CDR3 is CASSYSASRSYEQYF. CDR3 DNA: TGTGCCAGCAGTTACTCAGCCAGCCGCTCCTACGAGCAGTACTTC.

V gene TRBV18 combines with J gene TRBJ2-7; D is unclear. The CDR3 loop spans 13 amino acids. CDR1 is KGHSH, CDR2 LQKENI, per germline. Trimming removed 6 bases from V and 9 bases from J, with 18 bases in between. CDR3 sequence reads: CASSLVDQDGQYF. CDR3 in DNA: TGTGCCAGCTCTCTCGTGGATCAGGACGGGCAGTACTTC. Together with reference TRBV18 and TRBJ2-7, the CDR3 gives the full variable domain: NAGVMQNPRHLVRRRGQEARLRCSPMKGHSHVYWYRQLPEEGLKFMVYLQKENIIDESGMPKERFSAEFPKEGPSILRIQQVVRGDSAAYFCASSLVDQDGQYFGPGTRLTVT.

This chain joins TRBV20-1 and TRBJ1-1, with a possible D match to TRBD1 (5 bases). The CDR3 totals 12 residues. V was pared by 3 bases and J by 5 bases, with 10 bases between. The germline V gene has CDR1 DFQATT and CDR2 SNEGSKA (reference sequence). The CDR3 DNA is TGCAGTGCTAGTGGGACGGGAACTGAAGCTTTCTTT. It specifies CSASGTGTEAFF.

This chain links TRBV25-1 with TRBJ2-3, with TRBD1 matching over 9 bases. Germline V gene data show CDR1 as MGHDK and CDR2 as SYGVNS. The V and J ends lost 3 bases and 0 bases, in that order; junction bases with no gene match: 4. The CDR3 is 16 residues long. This CDR3 reads CASSDPGQGSTDTQYF. In DNA form, the CDR3 reads TGTGCCAGCAGTGATCCGGGACAGGGAAGCACAGATACGCAGTATTTT.

This clonotype was found many times. The junction differs from germline at one of its ends, possibly a read error. The chain joins TRBV12-3 or TRBV12-4 to TRBJ2-1, with D tentatively TRBD1 or TRBD2 (5 bases each). This CDR3 has 13 amino acids. The CDR3 DNA follows: TGTGCCAGCAGCTTAGAGAGGGGCAATGAGCAGTTCTTC. Its protein product is CASSLERGNEQFF.

J is TRBJ1-2 and V is TRBV20-1, with TRBD1 matching 9 bases. After removal of 6 bases from V and 2 bases from J, the junction contained 31 bases not matched to a gene. Germline V gene data show CDR1 as DFQATT and CDR2 as SNEGSKA (reference sequence). CDR3 size: 22 residues. As DNA, the CDR3 is TGCAGTGCCTCGGGTCGACCGGGACAGGGTGCCCAGCCAACGGATCGCAACTATGGCTACACCTTC. Its protein is CSASGRPGQGAQPTDRNYGYTF.

This clonotype was detected only a few times. This chain links TRBV12-5 with TRBJ1-3; no firm D call. The CDR3 has 13 amino acids. The V end was cut by 6 bases, the J end by 8 bases, with 14 bases between. Germline CDR1 and CDR2: LGHNT and FRNRAP. CDR3 region: CASGVWAQYTIYF. DNA of the CDR3: TGTGCTAGTGGGGTTTGGGCGCAATACACCATATATTTT.

This chain uses TRBV6-1 with TRBJ2-5, with 10 bases that match TRBD2. CDR1 and CDR2 from the germline V gene are MNHNS and SASEGT. This CDR3 spans 17 amino acids. J gave up 1 base and V 7 bases, and 12 bases lay outside the gene matches. The CDR3 nucleotides are TGTGCCAGCAAGTTGAAGAGGACTAGCGGACTCCAAGAGACCCAGTACTTC. It is translated as CASKLKRTSGLQETQYF.

V is TRBV18 and J is TRBJ2-1, with TRBD1 as a possible D gene (6 bases). Per the germline V gene, CDR1 is KGHSH and CDR2 is LQKENI. The CDR3 spans 14 residues. V shed 6 bases and J shed 6 bases, with 15 bases lying between them. CDR3 sequence reads: CASSVLGGVNEQFF. CDR3 in DNA: TGTGCCAGCTCTGTACTTGGGGGCGTCAATGAGCAGTTCTTC.

This CDR3 is CASTQGPGSNQPQHF. The CDR3 bases are TGTGCCAGTACACAGGGACCGGGGAGCAATCAGCCCCAGCATTTT. The chain links TRBV19 to TRBJ1-5; weak D call: TRBD1 (6 bases). This CDR3 spans 15 amino acids. Trimming removed 7 bases at V and 1 base at J, with 14 bases between. Per the germline V gene, CDR1 is LNHDA and CDR2 is SQIVND (reference sequence).

This chain joins TRBV20-1 and TRBJ2-1; 10 nucleotides align to TRBD2. Trimming took 2 bases from V and 0 from J; bases not matched to a gene: 7. Germline CDR1 reads DFQATT; CDR2 reads SNEGSKA (reference sequence). The CDR3 loop spans 17 amino acids. This CDR3 reads CSARSASGSPSYNEQFF. For the CDR3, the DNA is TGCAGTGCTAGAAGCGCTAGCGGGAGCCCCTCCTACAATGAGCAGTTCTTC.

The CDR3 spells CASSPPQRLNTGELFF. CDR3 nucleotides: TGTGCCAGCAGCCCCCCCCAGCGATTGAACACCGGGGAGCTGTTTTTT. The chain joins TRBV7-9 to TRBJ2-2; D remains ambiguous. The V end was cut by 5 bases, the J end by 1 base, with 14 bases between. Per the germline V gene, CDR1 is SEHNR and CDR2 is FQNEAQ (reference sequence). The CDR3 consists of 16 residues.